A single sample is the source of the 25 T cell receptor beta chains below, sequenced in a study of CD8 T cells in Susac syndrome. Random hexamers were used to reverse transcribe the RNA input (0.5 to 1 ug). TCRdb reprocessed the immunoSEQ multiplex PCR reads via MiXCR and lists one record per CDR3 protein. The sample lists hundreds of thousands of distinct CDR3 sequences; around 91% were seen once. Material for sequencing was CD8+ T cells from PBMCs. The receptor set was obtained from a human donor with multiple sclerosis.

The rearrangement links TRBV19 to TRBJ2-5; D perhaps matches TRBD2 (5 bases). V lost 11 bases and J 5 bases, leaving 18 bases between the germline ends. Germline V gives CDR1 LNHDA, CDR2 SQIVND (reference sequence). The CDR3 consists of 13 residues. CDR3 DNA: TGTGCCTCGAGGGCGGACCAGCTGGAGACCCAGTACTTC. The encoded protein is CASRADQLETQYF.

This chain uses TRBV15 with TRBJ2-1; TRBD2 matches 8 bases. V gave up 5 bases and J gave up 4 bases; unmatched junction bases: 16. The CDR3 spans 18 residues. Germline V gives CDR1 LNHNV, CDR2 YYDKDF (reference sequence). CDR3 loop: CATSPGDSGLAGYNEQFF. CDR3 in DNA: TGTGCCACCAGCCCAGGGGATAGTGGGCTAGCGGGTTACAATGAGCAGTTCTTC.

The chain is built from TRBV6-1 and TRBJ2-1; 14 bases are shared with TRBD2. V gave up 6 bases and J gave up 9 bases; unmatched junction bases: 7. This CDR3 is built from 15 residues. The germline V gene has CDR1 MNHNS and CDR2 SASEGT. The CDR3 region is CASRDWGLAGVEQFF. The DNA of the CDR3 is TGTGCCAGCAGGGATTGGGGACTAGCGGGAGTTGAGCAGTTCTTC.

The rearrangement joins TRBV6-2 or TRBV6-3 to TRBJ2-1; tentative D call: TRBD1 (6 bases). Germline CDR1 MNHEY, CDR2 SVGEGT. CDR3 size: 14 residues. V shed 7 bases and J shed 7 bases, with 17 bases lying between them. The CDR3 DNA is TGTGCCAGCAACCTGGCAGGGGAGAGGAATGAGCAGTTCTTC. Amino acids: CASNLAGERNEQFF.

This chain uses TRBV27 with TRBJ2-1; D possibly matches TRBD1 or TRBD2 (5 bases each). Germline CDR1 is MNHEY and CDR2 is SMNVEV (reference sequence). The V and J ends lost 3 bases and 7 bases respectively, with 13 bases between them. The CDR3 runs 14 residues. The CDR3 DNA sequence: TGTGCCAGCAGTTTTTTAGGGACCGATAATGAGCAGTTCTTC. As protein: CASSFLGTDNEQFF.

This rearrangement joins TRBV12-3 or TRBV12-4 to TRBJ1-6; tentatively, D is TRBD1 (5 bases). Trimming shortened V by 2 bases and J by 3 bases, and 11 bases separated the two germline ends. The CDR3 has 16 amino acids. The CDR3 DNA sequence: TGTGCCAGCAGTTTACGGCCAGGGAACTATAATTCACCCCTCCACTTT. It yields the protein CASSLRPGNYNSPLHF.

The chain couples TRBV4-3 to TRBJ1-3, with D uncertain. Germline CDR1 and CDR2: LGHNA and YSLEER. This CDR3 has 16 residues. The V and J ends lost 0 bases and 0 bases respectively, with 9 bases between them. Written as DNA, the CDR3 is TGCGCCAGCAGCCAAGACAGCTTCTCCTCTGGAAACACCATATATTTT. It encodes CASSQDSFSSGNTIYF.

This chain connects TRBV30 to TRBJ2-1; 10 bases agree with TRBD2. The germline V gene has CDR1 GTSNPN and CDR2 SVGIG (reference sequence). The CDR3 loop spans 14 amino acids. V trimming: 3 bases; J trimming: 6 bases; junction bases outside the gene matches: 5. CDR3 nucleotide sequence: TGTGCCTGGAGCGTAGCGGGAGGCCCCAATGAGCAGTTCTTC. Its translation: CAWSVAGGPNEQFF.

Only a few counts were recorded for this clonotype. The chain's CDR3 is CASKIPGLFTDTQYF. The CDR3 nucleotides read TGTGCCAGCAAAATACCGGGACTATTCACAGATACGCAGTATTTT. This rearrangement joins TRBV6-1 to TRBJ2-3; 7 bases fit TRBD2. The CDR3 is 15 amino acids. J lost 2 bases, V lost 7 bases, and 9 bases had no gene match. The germline gives CDR1 MNHNS, CDR2 SASEGT.

The CDR3 DNA reads TGTGCCAGCAGACGGGACGGAGGAAACACCATATATTTT. It is translated as CASRRDGGNTIYF. The chain recombines TRBV14 with TRBJ1-3; D perhaps matches TRBD1 (5 bases). Trimming removed 6 bases from V and 4 bases from J, with 10 bases in between. The germline CDR1 and CDR2 sequences are SGHDN and FVKESK. The CDR3 extends over 13 amino acids.

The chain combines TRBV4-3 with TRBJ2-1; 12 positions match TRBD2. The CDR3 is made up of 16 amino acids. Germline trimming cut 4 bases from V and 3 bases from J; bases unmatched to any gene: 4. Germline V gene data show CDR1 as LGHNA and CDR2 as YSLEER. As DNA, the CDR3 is TGCGCCAGCAGCCCAGCGACTAGCGGGGGCTACAATGAGCAGTTCTTC. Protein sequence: CASSPATSGGYNEQFF.

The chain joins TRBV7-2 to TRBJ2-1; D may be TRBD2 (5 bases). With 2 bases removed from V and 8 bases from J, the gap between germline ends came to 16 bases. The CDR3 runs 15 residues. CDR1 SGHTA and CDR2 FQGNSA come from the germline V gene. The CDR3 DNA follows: TGTGCCAGCAGCTTAAGGCCGGGGTTGGATGATGAGCAGTTCTTC. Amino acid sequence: CASSLRPGLDDEQFF.

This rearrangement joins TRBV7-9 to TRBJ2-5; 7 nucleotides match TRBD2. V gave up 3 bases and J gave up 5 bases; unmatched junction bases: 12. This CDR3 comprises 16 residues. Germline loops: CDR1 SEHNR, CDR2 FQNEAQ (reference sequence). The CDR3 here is CASSLLSGGLRETQYF. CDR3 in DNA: TGTGCCAGCAGCTTGCTTTCGGGGGGACTTAGGGAGACCCAGTACTTC.

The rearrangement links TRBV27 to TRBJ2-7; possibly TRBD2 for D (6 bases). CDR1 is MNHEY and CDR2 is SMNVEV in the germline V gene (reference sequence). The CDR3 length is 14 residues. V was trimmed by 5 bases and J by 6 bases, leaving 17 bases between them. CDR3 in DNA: TGTGCCAGCAGTCTCGGGGGTAGACGTAGCGAGCAGTACTTC. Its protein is CASSLGGRRSEQYF.

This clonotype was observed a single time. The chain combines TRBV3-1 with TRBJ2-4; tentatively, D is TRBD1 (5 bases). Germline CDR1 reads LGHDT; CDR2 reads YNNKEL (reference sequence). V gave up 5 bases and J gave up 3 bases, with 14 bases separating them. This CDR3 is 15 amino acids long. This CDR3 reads CASSEGVYGKNIQYF. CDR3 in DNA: TGTGCCAGCAGCGAAGGGGTTTATGGCAAAAACATTCAGTACTTC.

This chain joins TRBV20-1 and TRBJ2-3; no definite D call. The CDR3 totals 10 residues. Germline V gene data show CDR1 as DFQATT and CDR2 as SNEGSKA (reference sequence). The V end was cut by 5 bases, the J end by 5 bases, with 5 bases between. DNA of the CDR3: TGCAGTGCTGTGGGAGATACGCAGTATTTT. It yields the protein CSAVGDTQYF.

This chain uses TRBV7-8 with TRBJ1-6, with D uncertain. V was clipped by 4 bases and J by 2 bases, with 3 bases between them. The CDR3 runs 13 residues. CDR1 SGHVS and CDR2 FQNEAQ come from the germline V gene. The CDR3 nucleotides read TGTGCCAGCAGCTCCCCCTATAATTCACCCCTCCACTTT. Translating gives CASSSPYNSPLHF.

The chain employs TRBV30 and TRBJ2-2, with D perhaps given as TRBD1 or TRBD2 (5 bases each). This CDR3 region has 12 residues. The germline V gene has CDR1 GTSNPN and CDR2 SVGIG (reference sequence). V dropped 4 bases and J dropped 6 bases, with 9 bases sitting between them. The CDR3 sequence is CAWTRGAGELFF. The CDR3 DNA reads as TGTGCCTGGACCCGAGGGGCCGGGGAGCTGTTTTTT.

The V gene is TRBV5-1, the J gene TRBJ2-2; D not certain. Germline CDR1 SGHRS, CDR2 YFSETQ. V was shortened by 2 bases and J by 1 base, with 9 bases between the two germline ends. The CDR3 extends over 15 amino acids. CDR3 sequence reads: CASSFFRKNTGELFF. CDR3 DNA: TGCGCCAGCAGCTTCTTCCGGAAGAACACCGGGGAGCTGTTTTTT.

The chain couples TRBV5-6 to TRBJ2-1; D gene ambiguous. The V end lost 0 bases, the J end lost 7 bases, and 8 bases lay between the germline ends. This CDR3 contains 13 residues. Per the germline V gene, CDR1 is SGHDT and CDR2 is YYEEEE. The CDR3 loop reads CASSLGPQNEQFF. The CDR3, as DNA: TGTGCCAGCAGCTTGGGCCCGCAGAATGAGCAGTTCTTC. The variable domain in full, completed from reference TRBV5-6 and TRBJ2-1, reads DAGVTQSPTHLIKTRGQQVTLRCSPKSGHDTVSWYQQALGQGPQFIFQYYEEEERQRGNFPDRFSGHQFPNYSSELNVNALLLGDSALYLCASSLGPQNEQFFGPGTRLTVL.

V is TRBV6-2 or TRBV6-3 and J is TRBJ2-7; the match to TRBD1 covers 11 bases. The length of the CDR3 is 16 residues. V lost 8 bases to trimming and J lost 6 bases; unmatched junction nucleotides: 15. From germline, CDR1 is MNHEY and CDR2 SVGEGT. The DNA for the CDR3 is TGTGCCAGCTCCGGGACAGGGGGGACCGGGGGTGGCGAGCAGTACTTC. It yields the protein CASSGTGGTGGGEQYF.

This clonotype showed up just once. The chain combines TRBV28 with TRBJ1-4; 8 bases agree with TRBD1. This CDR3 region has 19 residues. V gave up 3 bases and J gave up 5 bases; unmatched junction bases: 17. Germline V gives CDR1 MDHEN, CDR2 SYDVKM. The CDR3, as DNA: TGTGCCAGCAGTTTGTCTGGACAGGGAGAGTGGAGGCTAAATGAAAAACTGTTTTTT. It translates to CASSLSGQGEWRLNEKLFF.

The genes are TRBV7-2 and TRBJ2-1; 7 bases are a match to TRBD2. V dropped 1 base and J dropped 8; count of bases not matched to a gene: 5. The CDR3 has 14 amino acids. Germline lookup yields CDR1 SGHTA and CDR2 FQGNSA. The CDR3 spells CASSLEAGVHEQFF. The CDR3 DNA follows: TGTGCCAGCAGCTTAGAGGCGGGAGTCCATGAGCAGTTCTTC. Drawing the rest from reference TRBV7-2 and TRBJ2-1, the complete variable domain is GAGVSQSPSNKVTEKGKDVELRCDPISGHTALYWYRQSLGQGLEFLIYFQGNSAPDKSGLPSDRFSAERTGGSVSTLTIQRTQQEDSAVYLCASSLEAGVHEQFFGPGTRLTVL.

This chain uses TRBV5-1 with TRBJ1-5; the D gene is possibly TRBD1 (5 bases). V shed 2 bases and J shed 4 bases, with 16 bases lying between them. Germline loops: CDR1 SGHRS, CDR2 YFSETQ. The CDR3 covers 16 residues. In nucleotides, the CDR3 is TGCGCCAGCAGCTTTATCGCACAGGCCCGGAATCAGCCCCAGCATTTT. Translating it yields CASSFIAQARNQPQHF.

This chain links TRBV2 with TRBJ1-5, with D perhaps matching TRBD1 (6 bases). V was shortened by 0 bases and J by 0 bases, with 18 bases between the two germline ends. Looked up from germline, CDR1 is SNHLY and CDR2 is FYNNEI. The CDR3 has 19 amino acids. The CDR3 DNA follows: TGTGCCAGCAGTGAAGCAGGGGGTAAGGCAGCAGATAGCAATCAGCCCCAGCATTTT. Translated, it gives CASSEAGGKAADSNQPQHF.